This T cell receptor (beta chain) was sequenced in a study of blood T cells in healthy people across ages. The germline V gene has CDR1 SNHLY and CDR2 FYNNEI. Trimming shortened V by 6 bases and J by 2 bases, and 19 bases separated the two germline ends. This CDR3 has 16 amino acids. The second PCR ran about 6 to 12 cycles with a sample-barcoded 5' primer and J-beta primers. MiXCR, applied by TCRdb to the 5' RACE reads, yields one record per CDR3 protein. The repertoire consists of 800,000 or so distinct CDR3 sequences, with around 68% occurring once and the leading ten covering approximately 30%. V and J are TRBV2 and TRBJ2-5; D remains unclear. The TCR comes from a man aged 30 to 45 in good health. The specimen sequenced was blood. CDR3 coding DNA: TGTGCCAGCAGAGTGACCCCGGCGCGGCGACAAGAGACCCAGTACTTC. Residues: CASRVTPARRQETQYF.